One sample yielded the 8 T cell receptor beta chains listed below, sequenced in a study of cytotoxic CD8 clonotypes in ibrutinib-treated CLL. Repertoires were generated with immunoSEQ multiplex PCR, while TCRdb's copy carries only in-frame clones and drops some. The table includes 65,000 to 85,000 clones, roughly 83% detected once. The sample in question was PBMCs, obtained after 24 months of ibrutinib treatment. These receptors all come from a human donor with chronic lymphocytic leukemia.

The chain has TRBV7-2 and TRBJ2-7; 11 nucleotides align to TRBD2. The germline CDR1 and CDR2 sequences are SGHTA and FQGNSA. The junction had 6 bases not matched to a gene; V was cut back by 6 bases and J by 2 bases. This CDR3 comprises 15 residues. CDR3 region: CASSVAGGPTYEQYF. CDR3 DNA: TGTGCCAGCAGTGTAGCGGGAGGGCCCACCTACGAGCAGTACTTC. Full variable domain (outside the CDR3, taken from reference TRBV7-2 and TRBJ2-7): GAGVSQSPSNKVTEKGKDVELRCDPISGHTALYWYRQSLGQGLEFLIYFQGNSAPDKSGLPSDRFSAERTGGSVSTLTIQRTQQEDSAVYLCASSVAGGPTYEQYFGPGTRLTVT.

The chain carries TRBV2 and TRBJ2-7; 9 nucleotides agree with TRBD2. V was pared by 3 bases and J by 7 bases, with 10 bases of the junction left unmatched. CDR3 length equals 15 residues. CDR1 is SNHLY and CDR2 is FYNNEI in the germline V gene. The CDR3 DNA is TGTGCCAGCAGTGAGGCGGGAGGGCCAGTGGGGGAGCAGTACTTC. Translated: CASSEAGGPVGEQYF.

This sequence joins TRBV9 and TRBJ2-7; 8 bases are a match to TRBD1. Germline CDR1 SGDLS, CDR2 YYNGEE. The CDR3 runs to 15 residues. J gave up 3 bases and V 0 bases, and 5 bases lay outside the gene matches. The CDR3 here is CASSVGGTGDYEQYF. For the CDR3, the DNA is TGTGCCAGCAGCGTAGGAGGGACAGGAGACTACGAGCAGTACTTC.

In DNA, the CDR3 is TGTGCCAGCTCACCAATGAGGGGGCTATCCTACAATGAGCAGTTCTTC. It codes for CASSPMRGLSYNEQFF. The J gene is TRBJ2-1, the V gene TRBV18; 7 bases agree with TRBD1. Per the germline V gene, CDR1 is KGHSH and CDR2 is LQKENI. The CDR3 runs to 16 residues. Losses at the gene ends were 2 bases for V and 1 base for J; bases not matched to a gene: 5.

In its sample, this clone was seen once. The chain has TRBV19 and TRBJ1-2; D is possibly TRBD1 (6 bases). The germline V and J ends were trimmed by 4 bases and 3 bases, with 12 bases remaining between them. This CDR3 region has 14 residues. CDR1 LNHDA and CDR2 SQIVND come from the germline V gene (reference sequence). In nucleotides, the CDR3 is TGTGCCAGTAGTACCCAGACAGGCGACTATGGCTACACCTTC. Translating it yields CASSTQTGDYGYTF.

The V call is TRBV7-2, the J call TRBJ1-4; TRBD1 is a possible D gene (5 bases). The CDR3 runs 14 residues. Between the trimmed V and J ends, which lost 1 base and 10 bases, there was a span of 13 bases. Per the germline V gene, CDR1 is SGHTA and CDR2 is FQGNSA. CDR3 in amino acids: CASSLDPQGGKLFF. CDR3 nucleotides: TGTGCCAGCAGCTTAGATCCTCAGGGTGGAAAACTGTTTTTT.

The chain uses TRBV11-2 and TRBJ2-7, with D possibly being TRBD1 or TRBD2 (6 bases each). Germline assignment: CDR1 SGHAT and CDR2 FQNNGV. There are 14 residues in the CDR3. Trimming left V 2 bases short and J 3 bases short, with 11 bases between. The CDR3 DNA follows: TGTGCCAGCAGCTTACACGGAGGGGGCTACGAGCAGTACTTC. It specifies CASSLHGGGYEQYF.

The V gene is TRBV7-9, the J gene TRBJ1-1; D is unresolved. The CDR3 length is 16 residues. Germline V gives CDR1 SEHNR, CDR2 FQNEAQ (reference sequence). V lost 5 bases to trimming and J lost 1 base, with 17 bases between them. The CDR3 region has the DNA TGTGCCAGCAGCCCCTCGGGTGAGCGAAAGAACACTGAAGCTTTCTTT. It yields the protein CASSPSGERKNTEAFF.